These 14 T cell receptor beta chains originate from one sample sequenced in a study of CD8+ T cells in alopecia areata. As the sequencing template, cDNA was produced by extracting RNA and reverse transcribing it. Profiling relied on immunoSEQ multiplex PCR, and the TCRdb table lists in-frame clones only, not all of them. The sample consists of some 110,000 clones, approximately 38% of them appearing once. Material for sequencing was CD4+ T cells sorted from blood. Receptors originate from a human donor with alopecia areata.

This sequence joins TRBV28 and TRBJ2-7; 9 nucleotides agree with TRBD2. V lost 5 bases, J lost 2 bases, and 7 bases stayed unmatched. Germline values: CDR1 MDHEN, CDR2 SYDVKM. The CDR3 is 15 amino acids. The CDR3 spells CASSPSGRRAYEQYF. The CDR3, as DNA: TGTGCCAGCAGTCCGAGCGGGAGGCGCGCCTACGAGCAGTACTTC.

This chain uses TRBV2 with TRBJ2-4; 7 bases agree with TRBD2. The CDR3 is 17 amino acids. CDR1 and CDR2 (germline): SNHLY, FYNNEI. V was pared by 6 bases and J by 0 bases, with 11 bases of the junction left unmatched. The CDR3 DNA follows: TGTGCCAGCAGCGCAACGAGACTAGCTCTAGCCAAAAACATTCAGTACTTC. It specifies CASSATRLALAKNIQYF. The full variable domain, completed using reference TRBV2 and TRBJ2-4, is EPEVTQTPSHQVTQMGQEVILRCVPISNHLYFYWYRQILGQKVEFLVSFYNNEISEKSEIFDDQFSVERPDGSNFTLKIRSTKLEDSAMYFCASSATRLALAKNIQYFGAGTRLSVL.

This sequence joins TRBV23-1 and TRBJ1-3, with D perhaps TRBD1 (5 bases). TRBV23-1 is an open reading frame, and its role is uncertain. V was shortened by 7 bases and J by 4 bases, with 11 bases between the two germline ends. The CDR3 runs to 13 residues. In DNA, the CDR3 is TGCGCCAGCACTACCCGGACAGGAAACACCATATATTTT. Protein product: CASTTRTGNTIYF.

The J gene is TRBJ1-4, the V gene TRBV20-1; D uncertain. Germline V gene lookup returns CDR1 DFQATT and CDR2 SNEGSKA (reference sequence). This CDR3 region has 11 residues. With 6 bases removed from V and 8 bases from J, the gap between germline ends came to 10 bases. Here the CDR3 DNA reads TGCAGTGCGACGTCGGAGGAAAAACTGTTTTTT. This codes for CSATSEEKLFF.

The chain combines TRBV11-2 with TRBJ2-3; TRBD2 matches 7 bases. The trim removed 1 base at V and 8 bases at J, leaving 6 bases unmatched. CDR1 is SGHAT, CDR2 FQNNGV, per germline. The CDR3 totals 14 residues. CDR3 sequence: CASSLGLTSPTQYF. The CDR3 DNA is TGTGCCAGCAGCTTAGGCTTGACTAGCCCTACGCAGTATTTT.

The chain couples TRBV27 to TRBJ2-1; D may be TRBD2 (6 bases). Trimming removed 8 bases from V and 3 bases from J, with 23 bases in between. The CDR3 has 17 residues. The germline V gene encodes CDR1 MNHEY and CDR2 SMNVEV (reference sequence). The CDR3 sequence is CASWPQTRDRYYNEQFF. DNA of the CDR3: TGTGCCAGCTGGCCCCAGACGCGGGACCGGTACTACAATGAGCAGTTCTTC.

The chain joins TRBV4-3 to TRBJ2-2; D might be TRBD1 (6 bases). The V gene lost 7 bases and the J gene lost 6 bases, with 15 bases spanning the gap. Germline values: CDR1 LGHNA, CDR2 YSLEER. The CDR3 totals 14 residues. The CDR3 is CASKTGSMAGELFF. DNA for the CDR3: TGCGCCAGCAAAACAGGGAGTATGGCCGGGGAGCTGTTTTTT.

The chain is built from TRBV29-1 and TRBJ2-7; D possibly corresponds to TRBD1 (6 bases). CDR3 length equals 14 residues. The germline gives CDR1 SQVTM, CDR2 ANQGSEA. V was trimmed by 5 bases and J by 4 bases, leaving 18 bases between them. CDR3 sequence: CSVLAGASVYEQYF. DNA for the CDR3: TGCAGCGTTCTTGCAGGGGCCTCTGTGTACGAGCAGTACTTC.

V usage is TRBV4-3 and J usage is TRBJ2-7; maybe TRBD2 (5 bases). The CDR3 is made up of 13 amino acids. V gave up 2 bases and J gave up 1 base, with 6 bases separating them. Germline V gives CDR1 LGHNA, CDR2 YSLEER. The CDR3 coding sequence is TGCGCCAGCAGCCAACGGACTTCCTACGAGCAGTACTTC. Amino acids: CASSQRTSYEQYF.

This clone appeared a few times. The chain is built from TRBV28 and TRBJ1-1; tentatively, D is TRBD1 (5 bases). CDR1 and CDR2 (germline): MDHEN, SYDVKM. Trimming left V 7 bases short and J 7 bases short, with 16 bases between. The CDR3 spans 13 residues. CDR3 region: CASILLVQGEAFF. In DNA form, the CDR3 reads TGTGCCAGCATCCTTTTGGTTCAGGGTGAAGCTTTCTTT.

This clone was picked up one time. This chain connects TRBV4-2 to TRBJ2-1; no reliable D call. V lost 5 bases to trimming and J lost 3 bases, with 14 bases between them. The CDR3 has 15 amino acids. Germline CDR1 and CDR2: LGHNA and YNFKEQ. CDR3 protein: CASSDGLSFYNEQFF. The CDR3 DNA reads as TGTGCCAGCAGCGACGGGCTTTCTTTCTACAATGAGCAGTTCTTC.

V is TRBV2 and J is TRBJ2-4; D is unresolved. Germline lookup yields CDR1 SNHLY and CDR2 FYNNEI. Trimming removed 4 bases at V and 10 bases at J, with 8 bases between. The CDR3 length is 11 residues. CDR3 DNA: TGTGCCAGCAGTGCGGAGTTAATTCAGTACTTC. Its translation is CASSAELIQYF. The entire variable domain, with the rest obtained from reference TRBV2 and TRBJ2-4, is as follows: EPEVTQTPSHQVTQMGQEVILRCVPISNHLYFYWYRQILGQKVEFLVSFYNNEISEKSEIFDDQFSVERPDGSNFTLKIRSTKLEDSAMYFCASSAELIQYFGAGTRLSVL.

CDR3 nucleotide sequence: TGTGCCACCAGCAGAGGGGACAAATGGATGGGCTACACCTTC. Translating gives CATSRGDKWMGYTF. The chain carries TRBV15 and TRBJ1-2; D is possibly TRBD1 (6 bases). Germline CDR1 and CDR2: LNHNV and YYDKDF (reference sequence). The germline V and J ends were trimmed by 1 base and 8 bases, with 14 bases remaining between them. The CDR3 length is 14 residues. Full variable domain (rest looked up from reference TRBV15 and TRBJ1-2): DAMVIQNPRYQVTQFGKPVTLSCSQTLNHNVMYWYQQKSSQAPKLLFHYYDKDFNNEADTPDNFQSRRPNTSFCFLDIRSPGLGDTAMYLCATSRGDKWMGYTFGSGTRLTVV.

A few counts support this clone. The genes are TRBV2 and TRBJ2-1; D not resolved. The CDR3 totals 14 residues. From germline, CDR1 is SNHLY and CDR2 FYNNEI. With 7 bases removed from V and 0 bases from J, the gap between germline ends came to 10 bases. The CDR3 reads CASISRNSYNEQFF. CDR3 nucleotides: TGTGCCAGCATTTCCAGGAACTCCTACAATGAGCAGTTCTTC.